These 9 T cell receptor beta chains came from one sample sequenced in a study of monozygotic twins with inflammatory bowel disease. TCRdb reanalyzed the 5' RACE reads and collapses them to one entry per CDR3 protein, without DNA. This sample carries around 410,000 distinct CDR3 sequences, with more than 2% going to the ten biggest clones. The sequenced material came from blood. These receptors all come from a human donor with ulcerative colitis or Crohn's disease, or a healthy co-twin of an affected twin (not recorded which).

The chain uses TRBV5-1 and TRBJ1-1; with no DNA, the TCRdb D assignment of TRBD1 cannot be verified. CDR3 size: 14 residues. Germline V gene lookup returns CDR1 SGHRS and CDR2 YFSETQ. CDR3 sequence reads: CASSFYWGDTEAFF.

The chain joins TRBV7-3 to TRBJ2-2; TCRdb returns TRBD1, unconfirmable since there is no DNA. Germline assignment: CDR1 SGHTA and CDR2 FQGTGA. CDR3 length: 15 amino acids. CDR3: CASSKAPANTGELFF.

The J gene is TRBJ2-3, the V gene TRBV20-1; there is no DNA to check the TCRdb D call of TRBD1. Germline loops: CDR1 DFQATT, CDR2 SNEGSKA (reference sequence). The CDR3 length is 18 residues. CDR3 loop: CSARRAPGPITDTDTQYF.

The gene calls are TRBV29-1 and TRBJ1-2; TCRdb's D call, TRBD1, is unchecked because there is no DNA. Germline assignment: CDR1 SQVTM and CDR2 ANQGSEA. The CDR3 is 13 amino acids. The CDR3 region is CSVEGQERNGYTF.

The genes are TRBV6-1 and TRBJ2-1; TCRdb's D gene call, TRBD1, goes unchecked for lack of DNA. Germline loops: CDR1 MNHNS, CDR2 SASEGT. The CDR3 covers 16 residues. CDR3 sequence reads: CASSRFRGGPNNEQFF.

The chain has TRBV11-2 and TRBJ2-4. The length of the CDR3 is 13 residues. Germline CDR1 SGHAT, CDR2 FQNNGV. CDR3 amino acids: CASSFRGTNIQYF.

The chain is built from TRBV7-2 and TRBJ1-2; the TCRdb D gene call, TRBD1, has no DNA to confirm it. Germline assignment: CDR1 SGHTA and CDR2 FQGNSA. The CDR3 covers 16 residues. The CDR3 here is CASSLARDRASYGYTF.

The CDR3 is CSAPPGGARYEQYF. The gene calls are TRBV20-1 and TRBJ2-7; TCRdb's D gene call, TRBD2, goes unchecked for lack of DNA. CDR1 DFQATT and CDR2 SNEGSKA come from the germline V gene (reference sequence). CDR3 length equals 14 residues.

The V and J genes are TRBV6-6 and TRBJ1-5; the TCRdb call, TRBD1, lacks DNA for checking. CDR3 length equals 13 residues. CDR1 and CDR2 from the germline V gene are MNHNY and SVGAGI (reference sequence). CDR3 protein: CASSSPGDQPQHF.